The rows below give T cell receptor beta chains drawn from one sample of a study of T-cell reconstitution after alpha-beta-depleted transplantation in children. TCRdb processed the PCR reads anew with MiXCR; each CDR3 protein has one entry. Of about 250,000 distinct CDR3 sequences listed, around 25% are singletons. The specimen was PBMCs, mostly from graft donor cells, collected 360 days after TCRalphabeta/CD19-depleted stem cell transplant. These TCRs come from a female patient aged 2 to 10 who had a stem cell transplant for congenital amegakaryocytic thrombocytopenia, so the T cells may come from the graft donor. CDR3s include the opening cysteine and the closing phenylalanine or tryptophan. The D gene is left open where the match is weak. The listing skips clone size in some rows; elsewhere it reads once, few, many or a size class.

TRBD2,TRBJ2-7,TRBV12-3/TRBV12-4,few,CASSSGLAGFGGEQYF,TGTGCCAGCAGTTCCGGACTAGCGGGGTTTGGAGGCGAGCAGTACTTC
TRBD1,TRBJ1-1,TRBV28,many,CAVNEGATNTEAFF,TGTGCGGTTAATGAGGGGGCGACGAACACTGAAGCTTTCTTT
.,TRBJ2-2,TRBV19,.,CASSIASGELFF,TGTGCCAGTAGTATAGCAAGCGGGGAGCTGTTTTTT
.,TRBJ1-1,TRBV30,.,CAWSGLVLGEAFF,TGTGCCTGGAGTGGATTGGTTTTAGGTGAAGCTTTCTTT
.,TRBJ1-6,TRBV5-1,few,CASSNGSSYNSPLHF,TGCGCCAGCAGTAACGGGAGCTCCTATAATTCACCCCTCCACTTT
TRBD1,TRBJ1-1,TRBV4-1,.,CASSQDQGQLNTEAFF,TGCGCCAGCAGCCAAGATCAGGGACAGCTGAACACTGAAGCTTTCTTT
.,TRBJ2-3,TRBV5-8,.,CASSLAASLLGSTQYF,TGTGCCAGCAGCTTGGCCGCGAGCCTTCTGGGGTCTACGCAGTATTTT
.,TRBJ1-1,TRBV5-1,.,CASSLSPENTEAFF,TGCGCCAGCAGCTTGTCCCCAGAGAACACTGAAGCTTTCTTT
TRBD1,TRBJ2-7,TRBV5-1,.,CASSLMPGQGVDEQYF,TGCGCCAGCAGCTTGATGCCGGGACAGGGGGTCGACGAGCAGTACTTC
TRBD1,TRBJ2-7,TRBV29-1,.,CSVSDRVEQYF,TGCAGCGTTTCTGACAGGGTCGAGCAGTACTTC
.,TRBJ2-5,TRBV29-1,many,CSERSEETQYF,TGCAGCGAGCGGAGTGAAGAGACCCAGTACTTC
.,TRBJ2-3,TRBV20-1,.,CSASGPLVGRDTQYF,TGCAGTGCTAGCGGCCCGCTAGTTGGTAGGGATACGCAGTATTTT
.,TRBJ1-2,TRBV29-1,many,CSVVDSYGYTF,TGCAGCGTCGTTGACAGCTATGGCTACACCTTC
TRBD2,TRBJ2-3,TRBV20-1,many,CSAREEGTDTQYF,TGCAGTGCTCGGGAGGAAGGCACAGATACGCAGTATTTT
TRBD1,TRBJ1-2,TRBV6-2/TRBV6-3,few,CASSWTGTYGYTF,TGTGCCAGCAGTTGGACAGGGACTTATGGCTACACCTTC
TRBD1,TRBJ2-7,TRBV27,.,CASSLTGNTYEQYF,TGTGCCAGCAGTTTGACAGGGAATACCTACGAGCAGTACTTC
.,TRBJ2-7,TRBV10-3,few,CAIGRIQGEGREQYF,TGTGCCATCGGGCGGATACAGGGGGAGGGTCGCGAGCAGTACTTC
.,TRBJ2-7,TRBV6-2/TRBV6-3,few,CASSYSGGRVSYEQYF,TGTGCCAGCAGTTATTCCGGGGGGCGAGTCTCTTACGAGCAGTACTTC
.,TRBJ1-6,TRBV6-5,.,CASSYRGSPLHF,TGTGCCAGCAGTTACCGAGGGTCACCCCTCCACTTT
.,TRBJ1-1,TRBV27,.,CASSLIGSTEAFF,TGTGCCAGCAGTTTAATCGGTAGCACTGAAGCTTTCTTT
.,TRBJ1-4,TRBV4-1,.,CASSLKGYSNEKLFF,TGCGCCAGCAGCCTTAAAGGGTACAGCAATGAAAAACTGTTTTTT
.,TRBJ2-1,TRBV12-3/TRBV12-4,.,CASSLRSSSYNEQFF,TGTGCCAGCAGTTTACGGTCGAGCTCCTACAATGAGCAGTTCTTC
TRBD1,TRBJ2-5,TRBV20-1,.,CSARVNHRGETQYF,TGCAGTGCTAGAGTAAACCACAGGGGCGAGACCCAGTACTTC
.,TRBJ1-1,TRBV11-2,few,CASSPGTGWTEAFF,TGTGCCAGCAGCCCGGGTACAGGGTGGACTGAAGCTTTCTTT
.,TRBJ2-2,TRBV27,.,CASSLSAYTGELFF,TGTGCCAGCAGTTTATCCGCGTACACCGGGGAGCTGTTTTTT
.,TRBJ2-1,TRBV28,few,CASSTPLGIHYNEQFF,TGTGCCAGCAGTACCCCCTTGGGGATCCACTACAATGAGCAGTTCTTC
TRBD1,TRBJ2-7,TRBV6-1,few,CATKPQLGQNTYEQYF,TGTGCCACCAAGCCCCAACTGGGACAGAATACCTACGAGCAGTACTTC
.,TRBJ2-3,TRBV12-3/TRBV12-4,many,CASSNGPSEEDTQYF,TGTGCCAGCAGCAACGGGCCTAGCGAGGAAGATACGCAGTATTTT
TRBD1,TRBJ2-7,TRBV5-1,few,CASSPPGQGNYEQYF,TGCGCCAGCAGCCCTCCGGGACAGGGAAACTACGAGCAGTACTTC
.,TRBJ2-2,TRBV5-1,.,CASSFLFGRDLQDGELFF,TGCGCCAGCAGCTTCTTATTTGGCCGGGACCTCCAAGACGGGGAGCTGTTTTTT
TRBD1,TRBJ2-4,TRBV7-6,many,CASSSPGTEKNIQYF,TGTGCCAGCAGCTCTCCTGGGACAGAGAAAAACATTCAGTACTTC
TRBD1,TRBJ1-1,TRBV4-1,few,CASSQQTGGTEAFF,TGCGCCAGCAGCCAACAAACAGGGGGTACTGAAGCTTTCTTT
TRBD2,TRBJ2-2,TRBV6-1,.,CASSEDWDYPNTGELFF,TGTGCCAGCAGTGAAGATTGGGACTACCCGAACACCGGGGAGCTGTTTTTT
.,TRBJ1-5,TRBV19,.,CASSGERYSNQPQHF,TGTGCCAGTAGTGGGGAGCGCTATAGCAATCAGCCCCAGCATTTT
.,TRBJ2-3,TRBV21-1,once,CAFSGTPPDTQYF,TGTGCCTTCTCCGGGACCCCGCCAGATACGCAGTATTTT
TRBD2,TRBJ2-5,TRBV9,few,CASSVEIAGGQTQYF,TGTGCCAGCAGCGTAGAAATAGCGGGGGGACAGACCCAGTACTTC
TRBD2,TRBJ2-3,TRBV24-1,few,CATSDQTIGLAGGPDTQYF,TGTGCCACCAGTGATCAGACTATTGGACTAGCGGGAGGGCCAGATACGCAGTATTTT
.,TRBJ2-1,TRBV20-1,.,CSAATGEEWWNEQFF,TGCAGTGCGGCCACAGGGGAGGAATGGTGGAATGAGCAGTTCTTC
TRBD1,TRBJ2-1,TRBV20-1,.,CSASRALKGQGAYEQFF,TGCAGTGCTAGCAGAGCCCTAAAAGGGCAGGGGGCATATGAGCAGTTCTTC
.,TRBJ1-1,TRBV18,.,CASSPRTGEAFF,TGTGCCAGCTCGCCCCGGACTGGCGAAGCTTTCTTT
.,TRBJ1-1,TRBV12-5,.,CASGPGGSGVEAFF,TGTGCTAGTGGCCCCGGCGGGTCCGGGGTGGAAGCTTTCTTT
TRBD1,TRBJ2-1,TRBV24-1,.,CATSDLQGATEQFF,TGTGCCACCAGTGATTTGCAGGGGGCTACTGAGCAGTTCTTC
.,TRBJ2-7,TRBV6-2/TRBV6-3,.,CASSRPETSFYEQYF,TGTGCCAGCAGTCGCCCGGAGACCTCATTCTACGAGCAGTACTTC
.,TRBJ2-7,TRBV20-1,many,CSAHTPYEQYF,TGCAGTGCCCATACCCCCTACGAGCAGTACTTC
TRBD1,TRBJ1-5,TRBV15,.,CATSTTGEWQPQHF,TGTGCCACCAGCACGACAGGGGAATGGCAGCCCCAGCATTTT
.,TRBJ1-4,TRBV7-8,.,CASSLAGGVEKLFF,TGTGCCAGCAGCTTAGCGGGTGGCGTTGAAAAACTGTTTTTT
.,TRBJ2-6,TRBV2,.,CASASGANVLTF,TGTGCCAGCGCTTCAGGGGCCAACGTCCTGACTTTC
TRBD1,TRBJ2-3,TRBV7-9,.,CASSERPRTGDTDTQYF,TGTGCCAGCAGCGAGCGACCGCGGACAGGGGACACAGATACGCAGTATTTT
.,TRBJ1-2,TRBV25-1,many,CASRPTGIFGGGYTF,TGTGCCAGCAGACCCACAGGAATATTCGGTGGTGGCTACACCTTC
.,TRBJ2-7,TRBV5-1,few,CASSPSTYEQYF,TGCGCCAGCAGCCCCTCTACCTACGAGCAGTACTTC
.,TRBJ1-1,TRBV5-1,.,CASNPQRGTEAFF,TGCGCCAGCAACCCGCAAAGGGGCACTGAAGCTTTCTTT
.,TRBJ2-7,TRBV29-1,few,CSVFNPHSSSYEQYF,TGCAGCGTCTTTAATCCCCATTCCAGCTCGTACGAGCAGTACTTC
.,TRBJ1-1,TRBV29-1,many,CSGLKQGYTEAFF,TGCAGCGGACTAAAACAGGGATACACTGAAGCTTTCTTT
.,TRBJ2-3,TRBV15,few,CATSRDLSTDTQYF,TGTGCCACCAGCAGAGATTTGAGCACAGATACGCAGTATTTT
.,TRBJ2-7,TRBV11-3,.,CASSSGPSSYEQYF,TGTGCCAGCAGCTCGGGGCCGAGCTCCTACGAGCAGTACTTC
TRBD1,TRBJ2-1,TRBV5-1,.,CASSLATGGVGDEQFF,TGCGCCAGCAGCTTGGCCACAGGGGGCGTAGGTGATGAGCAGTTCTTC
.,TRBJ2-5,TRBV5-6,.,CASSFTGSEETQYF,TGTGCCAGCAGCTTCACGGGAAGCGAAGAGACCCAGTACTTC